The rows below give T cell receptor beta chains drawn from one sample of a study of cytomegalovirus exposure and HLA in healthy donors. Clones were sequenced by immunoSEQ multiplex PCR, and TCRdb holds only the in-frame ones, with some missing. Among about 160,000 clones listed, 65% to 90% were seen once. Sequencing used PBMCs. Receptor source: a woman aged 18-30 years in good health and CMV-seronegative. CDR3s include the opening cysteine and the closing phenylalanine or tryptophan. The order of the fields is V gene, CDR3 length, J gene, clone size, D gene, CDR3 DNA, CDR3 protein. The D gene is left open where the match is weak. Clone size, where shown, is once, few, many, or a class for clones that have expanded.

V: TRBV13
length: 16
J: TRBJ2-3
size: .
D: .
DNA: TGTGCCAGCAGCTCAGTCAGGGGACCCGGGGCAGATACGCAGTATTTT
CDR3: CASSSVRGPGADTQYF

V: TRBV29-1
length: 14
J: TRBJ1-2
size: .
D: .
DNA: TGCAGCGTTAATCGGGAAGGGCGTAACTATGGCTACACCTTC
CDR3: CSVNREGRNYGYTF

V: TRBV5-1
length: 16
J: TRBJ1-4
size: .
D: .
DNA: TGCGCCAGCAGTTCAGCCACCACAGGGTCTAATGAAAAACTGTTTTTT
CDR3: CASSSATTGSNEKLFF

V: TRBV6-6
length: 12
J: TRBJ1-2
size: once
D: .
DNA: TGTGCCAGCAGTTCCGCGACAGATGGCTACACCTTC
CDR3: CASSSATDGYTF

V: TRBV19
length: 16
J: TRBJ1-5
size: .
D: .
DNA: TGTGCCAGTAGTATCAGATTAGCTAATAGCAATCAGCCCCAGCATTTT
CDR3: CASSIRLANSNQPQHF

V: TRBV11-2
length: 13
J: TRBJ2-7
size: .
D: .
DNA: TGTGCCAGCAGCTTCGGACAGTTCTACGAGCAGTACTTC
CDR3: CASSFGQFYEQYF

V: TRBV29-1
length: 11
J: TRBJ2-3
size: .
D: .
DNA: TGCAGCGTTGAAGGAGCAGATACGCAGTATTTT
CDR3: CSVEGADTQYF

V: TRBV29-1
length: 15
J: TRBJ2-3
size: once
D: .
DNA: TGCAGCGTTGAACCCCAACAGGCGCCCCGAGATACGCAGTATTTT
CDR3: CSVEPQQAPRDTQYF

V: TRBV4-1
length: 15
J: TRBJ2-7
size: .
D: TRBD2
DNA: TGCGCCAGCAGCACTAGCGCGGGGGTAAGGTACGAGCAGTACTTC
CDR3: CASSTSAGVRYEQYF

V: TRBV7-2
length: 15
J: TRBJ2-4
size: .
D: .
DNA: TGTGCCAGCAGCGGGCAGACAAGGACAAAAAACATTCAGTACTTC
CDR3: CASSGQTRTKNIQYF

V: TRBV5-1
length: 15
J: TRBJ2-7
size: .
D: .
DNA: TGCGCCAGCAGCTTGGCTTGGGGCAGCTCCTACGAGCAGTACTTC
CDR3: CASSLAWGSSYEQYF

V: TRBV5-6
length: 19
J: TRBJ2-3
size: .
D: .
DNA: TGTGCCAGCAGCTTGGGACTATCGGGAGCCCGTACCCGGGCAGATACGCAGTATTTT
CDR3: CASSLGLSGARTRADTQYF

V: TRBV5-5
length: 14
J: TRBJ1-2
size: .
D: TRBD1
DNA: TGTGCCAGCAGCCCAGCGGACAGGGACTATGGCTACACCTTC
CDR3: CASSPADRDYGYTF

V: TRBV5-1
length: 15
J: TRBJ1-1
size: .
D: .
DNA: TGCGCCAGCACTGAAGGACAGCCCATGAACACTGAAGCTTTCTTT
CDR3: CASTEGQPMNTEAFF

V: TRBV2
length: 15
J: TRBJ1-2
size: .
D: TRBD1
DNA: TGTGCCACAATTACGGACAGGGAGGAGGGCTATGGCTACACCTTC
CDR3: CATITDREEGYGYTF

V: TRBV4-3
length: 15
J: TRBJ1-4
size: .
D: .
DNA: TGCGCCAGCAGCCAAGATTTGGGGACAAGTGAAAAACTGTTTTTT
CDR3: CASSQDLGTSEKLFF

V: TRBV6-1
length: 14
J: TRBJ2-3
size: .
D: TRBD1
DNA: TGTGCCAGCAGTGCACAGGGGAGCGCAGATACGCAGTATTTT
CDR3: CASSAQGSADTQYF

V: TRBV7-6
length: 14
J: TRBJ2-5
size: .
D: .
DNA: TGTGCCAGCAGCTTAATTCAAACGGAAGAGACCCAGTACTTC
CDR3: CASSLIQTEETQYF

V: TRBV10-3
length: 15
J: TRBJ2-1
size: .
D: .
DNA: TGTGCCATCAGTGAGCTCGGGAGCTCCTACAATGAGCAGTTCTTC
CDR3: CAISELGSSYNEQFF

V: TRBV9
length: 14
J: TRBJ2-2
size: once
D: .
DNA: TGTGCCAGCAGCGTAGACCAGGTCACCGGGGAGCTGTTTTTT
CDR3: CASSVDQVTGELFF

V: TRBV7-2
length: 18
J: TRBJ2-7
size: .
D: TRBD1
DNA: TGTGCCAGCAGCTTAGTCCGTGGTTCGGGACAGGGGGACCACGAGCAGTACTTC
CDR3: CASSLVRGSGQGDHEQYF

V: TRBV7-2
length: 14
J: TRBJ1-5
size: .
D: TRBD1
DNA: TGTGCCAGCAGCTTCGGGACAGGGAATCAGCCCCAGCATTTT
CDR3: CASSFGTGNQPQHF

V: TRBV2
length: 11
J: TRBJ1-3
size: few
D: .
DNA: TGTGCCAGCAGCGAGAGAAACACCATATATTTT
CDR3: CASSERNTIYF

V: TRBV30
length: 13
J: TRBJ1-2
size: .
D: .
DNA: TGTGCCTGGAGTATAGGAGGGGCTTATGGCTACACCTTC
CDR3: CAWSIGGAYGYTF

V: TRBV19
length: 14
J: TRBJ2-7
size: .
D: TRBD2
DNA: TGTGCCAGTAGAAGCGGGAGGGATAACAACGAGCAGTACTTC
CDR3: CASRSGRDNNEQYF

V: TRBV4-1
length: 14
J: TRBJ2-7
size: .
D: .
DNA: TGCGCCAGCAGCCACTCTCTAGCAGACTACGAGCAGTACTTC
CDR3: CASSHSLADYEQYF

V: TRBV6-5
length: 16
J: TRBJ2-5
size: .
D: TRBD2
DNA: TGTGCCAGCAGTTCCGGGACTAGCGGGAGTACAAAGACCCAGTACTTC
CDR3: CASSSGTSGSTKTQYF

V: TRBV5-1
length: 14
J: TRBJ1-4
size: .
D: TRBD1
DNA: TGCGCCAGCAGCCCGCAGGGGGCTGGAGAAAAACTGTTTTTT
CDR3: CASSPQGAGEKLFF

V: TRBV18
length: 17
J: TRBJ1-3
size: .
D: .
DNA: TGTGCCAGCTCACCCTCGGAGGTGCGTTTCTCTGGAAACACCATATATTTT
CDR3: CASSPSEVRFSGNTIYF

V: TRBV5-1
length: 17
J: TRBJ2-1
size: .
D: .
DNA: TGCGCCAGCAGCTTGGCCTTGGGGGCCAGCTCCTACAATGAGCAGTTCTTC
CDR3: CASSLALGASSYNEQFF

V: TRBV5-1
length: 13
J: TRBJ2-2
size: once
D: .
DNA: TGCGCCAGCAGATTAGTTGCCCCCGGGGAGCTGTTTTTT
CDR3: CASRLVAPGELFF

V: TRBV19
length: 14
J: TRBJ2-2
size: .
D: TRBD1
DNA: TGTGCCAGTAGCGTACAGGGGCACGCCGGGGAGCTGTTTTTT
CDR3: CASSVQGHAGELFF

V: TRBV5-1
length: 14
J: TRBJ2-7
size: few
D: .
DNA: TGCGCCAGCAGCTTGAGGACGCGGGCAGACGAGCAGTACTTC
CDR3: CASSLRTRADEQYF

V: TRBV6-5
length: 13
J: TRBJ2-7
size: .
D: .
DNA: TGTGCCAGCATGCACTCCACGACCTACGAGCAGTACTTC
CDR3: CASMHSTTYEQYF

V: TRBV4-3
length: 15
J: TRBJ2-1
size: .
D: .
DNA: TGCGCCAGCAGCCAGAACCTTGGGACTGGGGGTGAGCAGTTCTTC
CDR3: CASSQNLGTGGEQFF

V: TRBV29-1
length: 14
J: TRBJ1-1
size: .
D: TRBD1
DNA: TGCAGCTCCTCCACCCAGGGGGGAGACACTGAAGCTTTCTTT
CDR3: CSSSTQGGDTEAFF

V: TRBV30
length: 14
J: TRBJ1-6
size: .
D: TRBD1
DNA: TGTGCCTGGGAGACGTTGACAGGGCTTTCACCCCTCCACTTT
CDR3: CAWETLTGLSPLHF

V: TRBV5-1
length: 14
J: TRBJ2-3
size: few
D: .
DNA: TGCGCCAGCAGCTTGGAAGCGCCCACAGATACGCAGTATTTT
CDR3: CASSLEAPTDTQYF

V: TRBV5-1
length: 16
J: TRBJ2-1
size: .
D: .
DNA: TGCGCCAGCAGCTTGGTGGTGACTAGCTCCTACAATGAGCAGTTCTTC
CDR3: CASSLVVTSSYNEQFF

V: TRBV10-3
length: 12
J: TRBJ2-7
size: .
D: .
DNA: TGTGCCATCAGTGGGACTACTGGGGAGCAGTACTTC
CDR3: CAISGTTGEQYF

V: TRBV27
length: 13
J: TRBJ2-1
size: once
D: .
DNA: TGTGCCAGCAGTCCCTGGACTGACAATGAGCAGTTCTTC
CDR3: CASSPWTDNEQFF

V: TRBV19
length: 14
J: TRBJ2-7
size: .
D: TRBD1
DNA: TGTGCCAGTAGTAAGGGGACAGGGGAGGACGAGCAGTACTTC
CDR3: CASSKGTGEDEQYF